This TCR beta chain was recovered during a study of memory CD8 T cells in hepatitis C reinfection. Study-wide points: With four to six donors, public clonotype conclusions could not be definitive.

Details on this clone: The antigen is undetermined.

Germline values: CDR1 SGHDT, CDR2 YYEEEE. Trimming removed 6 bases from V and 5 bases from J; junction bases left unmatched: 11. The CDR3 loop spans 15 amino acids. The time point was: peak reinfection, 3 to 8 weeks after reinfection detection. Sorted cells were sequenced directly ex vivo without any in vitro expansion. A couple of donors provided sorted CD3+ CD8+ CD45RO- naive CD8 T cells at all three reinfection time points. Clones were sequenced by immunoSEQ multiplex PCR, and TCRdb holds only the in-frame ones, with some missing. The sample has about 45,000 clones; 85% to 90% are singletons. This TCR was sampled from a man between 18 and 29 years old with hepatitis C virus infection. This chain connects TRBV5-6 to TRBJ2-1; 7 nucleotides line up with TRBD2. The specimen was naive CD8+ T cells sorted from blood. For the CDR3, the DNA is TGTGCCAGCACCCCTGGCGGGAGAAGGGACAATGAGCAGTTCTTC. This sequence encodes CASTPGGRRDNEQFF.